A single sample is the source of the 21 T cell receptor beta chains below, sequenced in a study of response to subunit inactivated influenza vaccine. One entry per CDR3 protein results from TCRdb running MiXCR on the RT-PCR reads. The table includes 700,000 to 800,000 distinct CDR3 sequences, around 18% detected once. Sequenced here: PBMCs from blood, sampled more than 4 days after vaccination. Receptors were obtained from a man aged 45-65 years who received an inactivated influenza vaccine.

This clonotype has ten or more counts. CDR3 bases: TGCAGTGCCACGCGGGGGAACACCGGGGAGCTGTTTTTT. This sequence encodes CSATRGNTGELFF. The V and J genes are TRBV20-1 and TRBJ2-2, with D tentatively TRBD2 (6 bases). V lost 6 bases to trimming and J lost 1 base, with 9 bases between them. Per the germline V gene, CDR1 is DFQATT and CDR2 is SNEGSKA (reference sequence). This CDR3 region has 13 residues.

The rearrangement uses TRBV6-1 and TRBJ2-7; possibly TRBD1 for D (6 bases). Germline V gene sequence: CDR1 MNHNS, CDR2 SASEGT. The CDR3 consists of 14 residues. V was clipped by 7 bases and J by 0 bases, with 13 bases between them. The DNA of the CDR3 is TGTGCCAGCACTGGACAGCGGAGCTCCTACGAGCAGTACTTC. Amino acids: CASTGQRSSYEQYF.

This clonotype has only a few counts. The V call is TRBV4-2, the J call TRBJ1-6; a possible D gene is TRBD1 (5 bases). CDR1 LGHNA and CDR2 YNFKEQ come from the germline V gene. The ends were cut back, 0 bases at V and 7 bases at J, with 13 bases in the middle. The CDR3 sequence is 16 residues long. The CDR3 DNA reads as TGTGCCAGCAGCCAAGAATCGAGGGGAAGAAATTCACCCCTCCACTTT. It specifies CASSQESRGRNSPLHF.

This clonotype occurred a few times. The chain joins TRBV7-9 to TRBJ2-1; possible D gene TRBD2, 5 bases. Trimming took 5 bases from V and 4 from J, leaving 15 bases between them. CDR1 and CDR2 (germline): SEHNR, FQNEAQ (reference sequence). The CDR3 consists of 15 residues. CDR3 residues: CASSKSGGAYNEQFF. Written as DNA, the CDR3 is TGTGCCAGCAGCAAAAGCGGAGGAGCGTACAATGAGCAGTTCTTC.

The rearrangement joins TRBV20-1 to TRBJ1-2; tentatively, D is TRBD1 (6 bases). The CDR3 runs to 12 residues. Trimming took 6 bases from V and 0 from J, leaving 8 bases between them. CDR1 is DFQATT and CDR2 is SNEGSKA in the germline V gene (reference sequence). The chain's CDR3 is CSAGQPNYGYTF. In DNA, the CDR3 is TGCAGTGCCGGACAGCCTAACTATGGCTACACCTTC.

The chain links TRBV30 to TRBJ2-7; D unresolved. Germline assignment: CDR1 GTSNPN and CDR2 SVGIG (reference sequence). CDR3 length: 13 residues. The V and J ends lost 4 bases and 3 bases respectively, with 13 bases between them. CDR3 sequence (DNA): TGTGCCTGGAATCCTCCGACCGGCTACGAGCAGTACTTC. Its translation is CAWNPPTGYEQYF.

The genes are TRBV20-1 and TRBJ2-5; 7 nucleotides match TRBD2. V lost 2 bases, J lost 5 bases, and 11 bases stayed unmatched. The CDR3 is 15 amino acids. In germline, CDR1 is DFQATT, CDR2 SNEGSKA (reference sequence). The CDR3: CSARYLWGGFETQYF. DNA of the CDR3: TGCAGTGCTAGATACCTCTGGGGGGGGTTTGAGACCCAGTACTTC.

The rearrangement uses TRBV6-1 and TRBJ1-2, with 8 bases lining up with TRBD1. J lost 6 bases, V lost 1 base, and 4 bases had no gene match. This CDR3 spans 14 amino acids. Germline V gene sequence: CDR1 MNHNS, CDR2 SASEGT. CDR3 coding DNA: TGTGCCAGCAGTGAAGTCGCAGGGGGCGATGGCTACACCTTC. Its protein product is CASSEVAGGDGYTF.

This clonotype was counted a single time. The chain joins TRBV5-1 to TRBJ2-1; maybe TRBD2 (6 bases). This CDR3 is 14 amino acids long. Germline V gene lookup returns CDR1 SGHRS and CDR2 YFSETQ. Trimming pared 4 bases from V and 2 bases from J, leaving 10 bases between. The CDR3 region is CASSPGEAYNEQFF. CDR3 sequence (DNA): TGCGCCAGCAGCCCGGGAGAGGCCTACAATGAGCAGTTCTTC. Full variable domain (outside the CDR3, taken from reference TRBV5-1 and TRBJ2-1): KAGVTQTPRYLIKTRGQQVTLSCSPISGHRSVSWYQQTPGQGLQFLFEYFSETQRNKGNFPGRFSGRQFSNSRSEMNVSTLELGDSALYLCASSPGEAYNEQFFGPGTRLTVL.

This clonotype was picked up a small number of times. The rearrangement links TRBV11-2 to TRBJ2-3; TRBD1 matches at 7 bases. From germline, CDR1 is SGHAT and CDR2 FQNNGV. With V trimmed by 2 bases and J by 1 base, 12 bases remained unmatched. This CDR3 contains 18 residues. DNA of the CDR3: TGTGCCAGCAGCTTATCCCCCCTGGCCCAGGGGGGCACAGATACGCAGTATTTT. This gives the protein CASSLSPLAQGGTDTQYF. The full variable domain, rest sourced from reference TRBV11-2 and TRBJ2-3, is EAGVAQSPRYKIIEKRQSVAFWCNPISGHATLYWYQQILGQGPKLLIQFQNNGVVDDSQLPKDRFSAERLKGVDSTLKIQPAKLEDSAVYLCASSLSPLAQGGTDTQYFGPGTRLTVL.

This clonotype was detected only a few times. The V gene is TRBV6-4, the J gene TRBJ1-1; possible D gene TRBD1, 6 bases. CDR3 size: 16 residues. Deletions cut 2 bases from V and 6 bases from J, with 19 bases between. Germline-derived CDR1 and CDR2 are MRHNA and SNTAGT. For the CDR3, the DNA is TGTGCCAGCAGTGACGCCGGGGGCGAGGTAAGGTCTGAAGCTTTCTTT. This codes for CASSDAGGEVRSEAFF.

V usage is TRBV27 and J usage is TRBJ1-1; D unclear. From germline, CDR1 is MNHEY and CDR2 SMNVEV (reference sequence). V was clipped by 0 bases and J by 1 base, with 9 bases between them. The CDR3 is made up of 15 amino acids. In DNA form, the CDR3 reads TGTGCCAGCAGTTTATCCACAGTGGGGAACACTGAAGCTTTCTTT. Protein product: CASSLSTVGNTEAFF.

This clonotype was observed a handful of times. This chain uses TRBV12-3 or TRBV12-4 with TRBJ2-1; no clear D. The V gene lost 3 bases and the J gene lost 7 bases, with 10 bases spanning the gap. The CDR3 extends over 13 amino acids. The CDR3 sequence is CASSFSLENEQFF. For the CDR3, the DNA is TGTGCCAGCAGTTTTTCCCTGGAAAATGAGCAGTTCTTC.

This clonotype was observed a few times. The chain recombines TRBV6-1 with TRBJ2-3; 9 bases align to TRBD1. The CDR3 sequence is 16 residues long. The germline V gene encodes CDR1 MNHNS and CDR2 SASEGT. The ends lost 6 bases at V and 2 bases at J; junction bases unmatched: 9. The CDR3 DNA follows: TGTGCCAGCAGCTCCAGGACAGGGGCTTTCACAGATACGCAGTATTTT. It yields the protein CASSSRTGAFTDTQYF.

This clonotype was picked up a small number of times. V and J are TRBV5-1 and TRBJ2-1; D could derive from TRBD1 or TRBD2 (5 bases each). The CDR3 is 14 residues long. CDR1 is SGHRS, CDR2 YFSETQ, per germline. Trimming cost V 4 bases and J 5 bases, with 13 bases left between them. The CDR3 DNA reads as TGCGCCAGCAGCAATGGGGGACGAGACAATGAGCAGTTCTTC. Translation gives CASSNGGRDNEQFF.

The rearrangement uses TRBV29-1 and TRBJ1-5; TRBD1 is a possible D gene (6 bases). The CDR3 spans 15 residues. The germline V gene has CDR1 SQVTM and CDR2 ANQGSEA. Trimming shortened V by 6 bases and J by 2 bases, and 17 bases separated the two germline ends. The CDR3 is CSVATGGAGNQPQHF. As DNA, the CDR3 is TGCAGCGTCGCCACGGGGGGGGCCGGCAATCAGCCCCAGCATTTT.

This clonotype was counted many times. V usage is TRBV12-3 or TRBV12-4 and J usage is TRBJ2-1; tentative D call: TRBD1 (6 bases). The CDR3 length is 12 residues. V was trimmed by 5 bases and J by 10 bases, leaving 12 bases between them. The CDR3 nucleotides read TGTGCCAGCAGTCCAGGGGTTCGGGAGCAGTTCTTC. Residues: CASSPGVREQFF.

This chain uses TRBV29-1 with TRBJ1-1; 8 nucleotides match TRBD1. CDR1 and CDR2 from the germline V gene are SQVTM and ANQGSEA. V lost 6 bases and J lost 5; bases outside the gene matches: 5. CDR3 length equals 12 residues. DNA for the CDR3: TGCAGCGTCGTGTACAGGGGGACTGAAGCTTTCTTT. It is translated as CSVVYRGTEAFF.

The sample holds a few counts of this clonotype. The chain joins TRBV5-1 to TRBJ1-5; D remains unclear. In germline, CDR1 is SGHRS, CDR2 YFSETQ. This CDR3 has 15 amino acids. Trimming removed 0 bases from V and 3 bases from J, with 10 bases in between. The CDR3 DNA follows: TGCGCCAGCAGCTTGGATTCGGGTTCCAATCAGCCCCAGCATTTT. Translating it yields CASSLDSGSNQPQHF.

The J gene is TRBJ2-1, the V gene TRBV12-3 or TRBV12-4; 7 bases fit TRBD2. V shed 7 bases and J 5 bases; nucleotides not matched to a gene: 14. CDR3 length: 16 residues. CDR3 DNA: TGTGCCAGCACCGGACCCGCGGGGGTCGGGGACAATGAGCAGTTCTTC. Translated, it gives CASTGPAGVGDNEQFF.

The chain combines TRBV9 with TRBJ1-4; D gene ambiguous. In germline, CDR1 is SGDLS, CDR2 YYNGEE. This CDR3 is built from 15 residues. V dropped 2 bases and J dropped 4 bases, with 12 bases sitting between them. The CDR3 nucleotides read TGTGCCAGCAGCGTGTCAGTAACTGGTAATGAAAAACTGTTTTTT. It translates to CASSVSVTGNEKLFF. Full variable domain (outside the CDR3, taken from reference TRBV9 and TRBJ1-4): DSGVTQTPKHLITATGQRVTLRCSPRSGDLSVYWYQQSLDQGLQFLIQYYNGEERAKGNILERFSAQQFPDLHSELNLSSLELGDSALYFCASSVSVTGNEKLFFGSGTQLSVL.